One sample yielded the 32 T cell receptor beta chains listed below, sequenced in a study of cytomegalovirus exposure and HLA in healthy donors listed by TCRdb under 2017. Library creation used the immunoSEQ multiplex PCR assay. For the multiplex PCR, a mixture combining 60 forward primers for TCR Vbeta segments and 13 reverse primers for TCR Jbeta segments was used. TCRdb mirrors the immuneACCESS table, restricted to in-frame sequences. Some clones are absent from its copies; in checked studies, under half trace to an unresolved V gene, and the reason for the others is unknown. The sample table records more than 130,000 clones; 80% of these occur just once. Of the sample, roughly 2% falls within the top ten clones. Material for sequencing was PBMCs. All receptors come from a man aged 30-40 years in good health and CMV-seronegative.

The gene calls are TRBV28 and TRBJ2-7; 14 nucleotides align to TRBD2. CDR3 size: 16 residues. Germline V gene sequence: CDR1 MDHEN, CDR2 SYDVKM. The junction had 11 bases not matched to a gene; V was cut back by 5 bases and J by 8 bases. This CDR3 reads CASSVVGTSGRPKQYF. For the CDR3, the DNA is TGTGCCAGCAGTGTTGTCGGGACTAGCGGGAGACCGAAGCAGTACTTC.

The chain uses TRBV27 and TRBJ2-3; a possible D gene is TRBD1 (6 bases). CDR1 and CDR2 (germline): MNHEY, SMNVEV (reference sequence). The CDR3 sequence is 17 residues long. Trimming pared 5 bases from V and 6 bases from J, leaving 24 bases between. The CDR3: CASSTWTDLTPSDTQYF. The DNA for the CDR3 is TGTGCCAGCAGTACTTGGACAGACCTTACTCCATCGGATACGCAGTATTTT.

The rearrangement uses TRBV29-1 and TRBJ1-1, with D unclear. With 6 bases removed from V and 3 bases from J, the gap between germline ends came to 11 bases. The CDR3 runs to 12 residues. Germline CDR1 and CDR2: SQVTM and ANQGSEA. For the CDR3, the DNA is TGCAGCGTGCGGAGGGAACACACTGAAGCTTTCTTT. Encoded protein: CSVRREHTEAFF.

The chain joins TRBV19 to TRBJ1-1; 7 nucleotides match TRBD1. V shed 7 bases and J 1 base; nucleotides not matched to a gene: 9. The CDR3 has 15 residues. Per the germline V gene, CDR1 is LNHDA and CDR2 is SQIVND (reference sequence). The CDR3 sequence: CASTRTGLQNTEAFF. The CDR3, as DNA: TGTGCCAGTACTAGGACAGGTCTTCAGAACACTGAAGCTTTCTTT.

The V and J genes are TRBV28 and TRBJ1-1, with TRBD1 matching over 8 bases. In germline, CDR1 is MDHEN, CDR2 SYDVKM. V lost 1 base, J lost 3 bases, and 4 bases stayed unmatched. The CDR3 extends over 15 amino acids. The CDR3 is CASSLSGTGYTEAFF. CDR3 nucleotides: TGTGCCAGCAGTTTATCGGGGACAGGCTACACTGAAGCTTTCTTT.

The DNA for the CDR3 is TGTGCCAGCAGGGGCGCGCTTACAGATACGCAGTATTTT. Encoded protein: CASRGALTDTQYF. The rearrangement joins TRBV28 to TRBJ2-3; D gene ambiguous. CDR1 is MDHEN, CDR2 SYDVKM, per germline. V dropped 6 bases and J dropped 3 bases, with 10 bases sitting between them. This CDR3 has 13 amino acids.

The chain carries TRBV5-1 and TRBJ2-5; a possible D gene is TRBD2 (6 bases). This CDR3 has 10 residues. Germline V lookup: CDR1 SGHRS, CDR2 YFSETQ. V lost 7 bases and J lost 5, with 6 bases in between. This CDR3 is CASGGETQYF. CDR3 DNA: TGCGCCAGCGGGGGGGAGACCCAGTACTTC.

V and J are TRBV7-8 and TRBJ2-7; D perhaps matches TRBD1 (6 bases). The ends were cut back, 5 bases at V and 2 bases at J, with 13 bases in the middle. The CDR3 loop spans 14 amino acids. Germline loops: CDR1 SGHVS, CDR2 FQNEAQ. CDR3 protein: CASSLRDTTYEQYF. CDR3 nucleotides: TGTGCCAGCAGCCTCCGGGACACGACCTACGAGCAGTACTTC.

The CDR3 loop reads CASSRTGLEAFF. The CDR3 DNA reads as TGTGCCAGCAGTAGGACAGGACTTGAAGCTTTCTTT. This chain connects TRBV25-1 to TRBJ1-1; 7 bases match TRBD1. The CDR3 contains 12 residues. V was pared by 5 bases and J by 7 bases, with 4 bases of the junction left unmatched. CDR1 MGHDK and CDR2 SYGVNS come from the germline V gene. The variable domain in full, completed from reference TRBV25-1 and TRBJ1-1, reads EADIYQTPRYLVIGTGKKITLECSQTMGHDKMYWYQQDPGMELHLIHYSYGVNSTEKGDLSSESTVSRIRTEHFPLTLESARPSHTSQYLCASSRTGLEAFFGQGTRLTVV.

The chain is built from TRBV7-7 and TRBJ2-7; 9 bases are a match to TRBD1. The CDR3 loop spans 14 amino acids. With V trimmed by 5 bases and J by 2 bases, 4 bases remained unmatched. Germline V gene sequence: CDR1 SSHAT, CDR2 FNYEAQ (reference sequence). This chain's CDR3 is CASSKDRGAYEQYF. The DNA of the CDR3 is TGTGCCAGCAGCAAGGACAGGGGAGCCTACGAGCAGTACTTC.

The genes are TRBV30 and TRBJ1-5, with 11 bases fitting TRBD1. Trimming removed 6 bases from V and 6 bases from J; junction bases left unmatched: 7. In germline, CDR1 is GTSNPN, CDR2 SVGIG (reference sequence). CDR3 size: 14 residues. The CDR3 bases are TGTGCCTGCCACGGACAGGGGGCTCTTCAGCCCCAGCATTTT. Protein product: CACHGQGALQPQHF.

V is TRBV6-1 and J is TRBJ2-2; D may be TRBD1 (6 bases). The CDR3 is 16 amino acids. The ends were cut back, 3 bases at V and 0 bases at J, with 11 bases in the middle. The germline V gene has CDR1 MNHNS and CDR2 SASEGT. The DNA for the CDR3 is TGTGCCAGCAGTGAGACCGGGACACCGAACACCGGGGAGCTGTTTTTT. It encodes CASSETGTPNTGELFF.

This clone came up a few times. The chain couples TRBV19 to TRBJ2-1, with no clear D. The CDR3 has 13 amino acids. Germline V CDR1 and CDR2: LNHDA, SQIVND (reference sequence). The germline V and J ends were trimmed by 3 bases and 6 bases, with 9 bases remaining between them. Written as DNA, the CDR3 is TGTGCCAGTAGTATCGCAGGCCGCAATGAGCAGTTCTTC. Translating it yields CASSIAGRNEQFF.

V usage is TRBV21-1 and J usage is TRBJ1-2; the D call of TRBD1 is as the table states it, not checked on the DNA. TRBV21-1 is a pseudogene. This CDR3 is 18 amino acids long. CDR3 in DNA: TGTGCCAGCAGCTCCCACCGGGACAGGGAACAGATGGGGTATGGCTACACCTTC. Translation gives CASSSHRDREQMGYGYTF.

The chain employs TRBV29-1 and TRBJ1-1, with 7 bases identical to TRBD1. The CDR3 runs to 12 residues. The germline CDR1 and CDR2 sequences are SQVTM and ANQGSEA. J was trimmed by 3 bases and V by 3 bases; bases with no gene match: 1. The CDR3 sequence is CSVDRGYTEAFF. CDR3 DNA: TGCAGCGTTGACAGGGGGTACACTGAAGCTTTCTTT.

The V call is TRBV5-1, the J call TRBJ2-1; 7 bases fit TRBD1. CDR3 length equals 15 residues. The V gene's germline CDR1 is SGHRS and CDR2 YFSETQ. The trim removed 0 bases at V and 4 bases at J, leaving 4 bases unmatched. As DNA, the CDR3 is TGCGCCAGCAGCTTGGGTGACAGGGCGTACAATGAGCAGTTCTTC. It is translated as CASSLGDRAYNEQFF.

This chain uses TRBV19 with TRBJ1-1, with 8 bases matching TRBD1. Germline V CDR1 and CDR2: LNHDA, SQIVND (reference sequence). With V trimmed by 1 base and J by 2 bases, 9 bases remained unmatched. The CDR3 covers 17 residues. The CDR3 here is CASSIGGQARANTEAFF. The CDR3 DNA reads as TGTGCCAGTAGTATAGGGGGACAGGCCCGAGCCAACACTGAAGCTTTCTTT.

J is TRBJ2-1 and V is TRBV4-1, with TRBD2 matching 14 bases. The CDR3 is made up of 18 amino acids. The ends lost 6 bases at V and 0 bases at J; junction bases unmatched: 7. The germline gives CDR1 MGHRA, CDR2 YSYEKL. The CDR3 sequence is CASRPTSGGGGSYNEQFF. DNA for the CDR3: TGCGCCAGCAGACCGACTAGCGGGGGGGGTGGCTCCTACAATGAGCAGTTCTTC.

CDR3 DNA sequence: TGTGCCAGCAGTACGACAGGGTTGGTGCACACCGGGGAGCTGTTTTTT. Amino acids: CASSTTGLVHTGELFF. The chain is built from TRBV28 and TRBJ2-2, with 7 bases that match TRBD1. Germline V lookup: CDR1 MDHEN, CDR2 SYDVKM. The trim removed 5 bases at V and 3 bases at J, leaving 9 bases unmatched. This CDR3 spans 16 amino acids.

The V call is TRBV21-1, the J call TRBJ2-3; TRBD2, as called in the table, went unchecked against the DNA. TRBV21-1 is deemed a pseudogene. The CDR3 length is 17 residues. CDR3 residues: CASSPHGTSRPREAQYF. CDR3 coding DNA: TGTGCCAGCAGCCCCCACGGGACTAGCCGACCCCGAGAGGCGCAGTATTTT.

The J gene is TRBJ2-1, the V gene TRBV5-8; maybe TRBD2 (5 bases). Trimming left V 0 bases short and J 0 bases short, with 10 bases between. Germline V gene data show CDR1 as SGHTS and CDR2 as YDEGEE. This CDR3 has 16 residues. CDR3 in amino acids: CASSLGAGRSYNEQFF. For the CDR3, the DNA is TGTGCCAGCAGCTTGGGGGCGGGTCGCTCCTACAATGAGCAGTTCTTC.

The CDR3 reads CASSDTSGSYNEQFF. The CDR3 nucleotides are TGTGCCAGCAGTGACACTAGCGGCTCCTACAATGAGCAGTTCTTC. The V call is TRBV6-4, the J call TRBJ2-1; TRBD2 aligns across 8 bases. The germline V gene has CDR1 MRHNA and CDR2 SNTAGT. The CDR3 has 15 amino acids. V was clipped by 2 bases and J by 0 bases; unmatched bases: 0.

This chain links TRBV9 with TRBJ2-7; TRBD2 matches 7 bases. V dropped 0 bases and J dropped 0; count of bases not matched to a gene: 6. Germline V gives CDR1 SGDLS, CDR2 YYNGEE. The CDR3 has 16 residues. The CDR3 region is CASSVEGSGFSYEQYF. The CDR3 DNA is TGTGCCAGCAGCGTAGAGGGTAGCGGGTTCTCCTACGAGCAGTACTTC.

The gene calls are TRBV30 and TRBJ2-5; 11 nucleotides align to TRBD2. CDR3 length: 13 residues. Germline values: CDR1 GTSNPN, CDR2 SVGIG (reference sequence). The V and J ends lost 3 bases and 4 bases, in that order; junction bases with no gene match: 1. The CDR3 nucleotides read TGTGCCTGGAGAGGACTAGCGGGAGAGACCCAGTACTTC. Protein product: CAWRGLAGETQYF.

J is TRBJ2-7 and V is TRBV27, with D perhaps matching TRBD1 (6 bases). The V end lost 6 bases, the J end lost 0 bases, and 9 bases lay between the germline ends. Germline lookup yields CDR1 MNHEY and CDR2 SMNVEV (reference sequence). The CDR3 has 13 amino acids. Written as DNA, the CDR3 is TGTGCCAGCAGGAAGGACAGCTCCTACGAGCAGTACTTC. It specifies CASRKDSSYEQYF.

In this sample, this clone turned up once. The chain uses TRBV5-6 and TRBJ1-1; TRBD1 matches at 7 bases. CDR1 and CDR2 from the germline V gene are SGHDT and YYEEEE. V trimming: 2 bases; J trimming: 1 base; junction bases outside the gene matches: 2. This CDR3 region has 14 residues. The CDR3 DNA follows: TGTGCCAGCAGCTTTACAGGGGCGAACACTGAAGCTTTCTTT. Translation gives CASSFTGANTEAFF.

V usage is TRBV7-7 and J usage is TRBJ2-1, with 10 nucleotides matching TRBD1. V trimming: 4 bases; J trimming: 5 bases; junction bases outside the gene matches: 5. Germline CDR1 SSHAT, CDR2 FNYEAQ (reference sequence). CDR3 length: 15 amino acids. DNA of the CDR3: TGTGCCAGCAGCTCGGGACAGGGGTTTAACAATGAGCAGTTCTTC. Its protein product is CASSSGQGFNNEQFF.

The rearrangement joins TRBV28 to TRBJ1-4; 7 nucleotides line up with TRBD1. With 10 bases clipped from V and 7 bases from J, the junction kept 9 bases outside the gene matches. This CDR3 is built from 13 residues. The germline CDR1 and CDR2 sequences are MDHEN and SYDVKM. The CDR3 DNA follows: TGTGCCACCCTGACAGGGTGGGGTGAAAAACTGTTTTTT. It encodes CATLTGWGEKLFF.

This clone was observed once. The genes are TRBV7-8 and TRBJ2-7; the D gene is possibly TRBD1 (6 bases). V gave up 5 bases and J gave up 3 bases, with 17 bases separating them. The CDR3 extends over 15 amino acids. Germline V gene lookup returns CDR1 SGHVS and CDR2 FQNEAQ. CDR3 region: CASSRRGGRGYEQYF. CDR3 nucleotides: TGTGCCAGCAGCAGAAGGGGTGGCAGGGGCTACGAGCAGTACTTC. The variable domain in full, with the rest retrieved from reference TRBV7-8 and TRBJ2-7, is GAGVSQSPRYKVAKRGQDVALRCDPISGHVSLFWYQQALGQGPEFLTYFQNEAQLDKSGLPSDRFFAERPEGSVSTLKIQRTQQEDSAVYLCASSRRGGRGYEQYFGPGTRLTVT.

The J gene is TRBJ1-1, the V gene TRBV5-6; tentative D call: TRBD1 (6 bases). CDR1 is SGHDT, CDR2 YYEEEE, per germline. The CDR3 is 15 amino acids. V was shortened by 4 bases and J by 3 bases, with 16 bases between the two germline ends. The DNA of the CDR3 is TGTGCCAGCAGCCCCAGGCAGGGGTACTACACTGAAGCTTTCTTT. Translated, it gives CASSPRQGYYTEAFF.

There are a few counts of this clone. The rearrangement joins TRBV6-4 to TRBJ1-4, with a tentative D call TRBD1 (5 bases). The CDR3 covers 11 residues. Germline CDR1 and CDR2: MRHNA and SNTAGT. CDR3 protein: CVSGEGEKLFF. CDR3 in DNA: TGTGTTTCGGGGGAGGGTGAAAAACTGTTTTTT.

The rearrangement uses TRBV6-1 and TRBJ2-7; 8 bases agree with TRBD2. J lost 6 bases, V lost 0 bases, and 7 bases had no gene match. Germline-derived CDR1 and CDR2 are MNHNS and SASEGT. The CDR3 is 15 residues long. CDR3 sequence: CASSEAPSGPPEQYF. CDR3 DNA sequence: TGTGCCAGCAGTGAAGCGCCTAGCGGGCCCCCCGAGCAGTACTTC.